The rows below give T cell receptor beta chains drawn from one sample of a study of cytomegalovirus exposure and HLA in healthy donors. The protocol was immunoSEQ multiplex PCR, while the TCRdb copy is restricted to in-frame clones and leaves out a portion. The table has some 130,000 clones, approximately 83% seen once. The sample was PBMCs. The receptors derive from a girl aged 2 to 10 in good health and CMV-seronegative. The CDR3 runs from the conserved cysteine through the conserved F or W. Each record gives: V gene, D gene, J gene, clone size, CDR3 protein, CDR3 DNA. The D gene is left open where the match is weak. Clone size is shown for a subset of rows, as once, few, many or a class of expanded clone.

V gene: TRBV28; D gene: TRBD1; J gene: TRBJ2-3; clone size: .; CDR3 protein: CASSRRQGSSTDTQYF; CDR3 DNA: TGTGCCAGCAGCCGACGACAGGGGTCTAGCACAGATACGCAGTATTTT
V gene: TRBV7-3; D gene: TRBD2; J gene: TRBJ2-3; clone size: once; CDR3 protein: CASSPGGTSRTDTQYF; CDR3 DNA: TGTGCCAGCAGCCCCGGAGGGACTAGCAGGACAGATACGCAGTATTTT
V gene: TRBV5-6; D gene: .; J gene: TRBJ2-3; clone size: few; CDR3 protein: CASSLGTGLGPTDTQYF; CDR3 DNA: TGTGCCAGCAGCTTGGGTACGGGACTCGGACCGACAGATACGCAGTATTTT
V gene: TRBV30; D gene: .; J gene: TRBJ2-5; clone size: .; CDR3 protein: CAWSELGVETQYF; CDR3 DNA: TGTGCCTGGAGCGAACTAGGCGTAGAGACCCAGTACTTC
V gene: TRBV27; D gene: TRBD1; J gene: TRBJ2-3; clone size: .; CDR3 protein: CASSFWDRDTDTQYF; CDR3 DNA: TGTGCCAGCAGTTTTTGGGACAGGGACACAGATACGCAGTATTTT
V gene: TRBV6-5; D gene: TRBD2; J gene: TRBJ2-2; clone size: .; CDR3 protein: CASSYAGASGELFF; CDR3 DNA: TGTGCCAGCAGTTACGCGGGAGCGTCCGGGGAGCTGTTTTTT
V gene: TRBV14; D gene: TRBD2; J gene: TRBJ2-1; clone size: once; CDR3 protein: CASSTGLAGRWGSYNEQFF; CDR3 DNA: TGTGCCAGCAGCACGGGGCTAGCGGGAAGGTGGGGCTCCTACAATGAGCAGTTCTTC
V gene: TRBV15; D gene: .; J gene: TRBJ1-1; clone size: .; CDR3 protein: CATSRDRVGTEAFF; CDR3 DNA: TGTGCCACCAGCAGAGACCGGGTCGGCACTGAAGCTTTCTTT
V gene: TRBV10-2; D gene: TRBD1; J gene: TRBJ2-7; clone size: few; CDR3 protein: CASRGDRQAPYEQYF; CDR3 DNA: TGCGCCAGCAGAGGGGACAGGCAGGCCCCCTACGAGCAGTACTTC
V gene: TRBV29-1; D gene: TRBD1; J gene: TRBJ2-7; clone size: .; CDR3 protein: CSAYDRGWNEQYF; CDR3 DNA: TGCAGCGCCTATGACAGGGGGTGGAACGAGCAGTACTTC
V gene: TRBV27; D gene: .; J gene: TRBJ1-2; clone size: few; CDR3 protein: CASSLGSPDRNYGYTF; CDR3 DNA: TGTGCCAGCAGTTTAGGGTCCCCTGACAGGAACTATGGCTACACCTTC
V gene: TRBV4-3; D gene: .; J gene: TRBJ2-3; clone size: .; CDR3 protein: CASSQAGVGSSDTQYF; CDR3 DNA: TGCGCCAGCAGCCAAGCGGGGGTGGGGTCCTCAGATACGCAGTATTTT
V gene: TRBV28; D gene: .; J gene: TRBJ1-1; clone size: .; CDR3 protein: CASSSGGVNTEAFF; CDR3 DNA: TGTGCCAGCAGTTCTGGGGGGGTGAACACTGAAGCTTTCTTT
V gene: TRBV6-1; D gene: TRBD1; J gene: TRBJ2-5; clone size: .; CDR3 protein: CAGQARGTQYF; CDR3 DNA: TGTGCCGGACAGGCAAGGGGGACCCAGTACTTC
V gene: TRBV19; D gene: TRBD1; J gene: TRBJ2-6; clone size: .; CDR3 protein: CVSEGQGAKGANVLTF; CDR3 DNA: TGTGTGTCGGAGGGACAGGGGGCGAAAGGGGCCAACGTCCTGACTTTC
V gene: TRBV9; D gene: .; J gene: TRBJ1-1; clone size: once; CDR3 protein: CASSATGNTEAFF; CDR3 DNA: TGTGCCAGCAGCGCTACGGGGAACACTGAAGCTTTCTTT
V gene: TRBV5-1; D gene: .; J gene: TRBJ2-7; clone size: .; CDR3 protein: CASSLEVGEQYF; CDR3 DNA: TGCGCCAGCAGCTTGGAAGTCGGGGAGCAGTACTTC
V gene: TRBV9; D gene: .; J gene: TRBJ1-2; clone size: .; CDR3 protein: CASSGLTGNGYTF; CDR3 DNA: TGTGCCAGCAGCGGATTAACAGGGAATGGCTACACCTTC
V gene: TRBV27; D gene: .; J gene: TRBJ2-2; clone size: .; CDR3 protein: CASSWLASNTGELFF; CDR3 DNA: TGTGCCAGCAGTTGGTTAGCGTCGAACACCGGGGAGCTGTTTTTT
V gene: TRBV10-3; D gene: .; J gene: TRBJ2-3; clone size: few; CDR3 protein: CAIASGTVTDTQYF; CDR3 DNA: TGTGCCATCGCCTCCGGGACTGTCACAGATACGCAGTATTTT
V gene: TRBV29-1; D gene: TRBD2; J gene: TRBJ2-7; clone size: .; CDR3 protein: CSALIPGLAGGVYEQYF; CDR3 DNA: TGCAGCGCATTGATTCCGGGACTAGCGGGAGGAGTCTACGAGCAGTACTTC
V gene: TRBV14; D gene: .; J gene: TRBJ1-2; clone size: .; CDR3 protein: CASSQSGGGLYGYTF; CDR3 DNA: TGTGCCAGCAGCCAATCGGGCGGCGGGCTCTATGGCTACACCTTC
V gene: TRBV6-4; D gene: TRBD1; J gene: TRBJ1-1; clone size: .; CDR3 protein: CASSRTTGKNTEAFF; CDR3 DNA: TGTGCCAGCAGTAGAACGACAGGGAAGAACACTGAAGCTTTCTTT
V gene: TRBV19; D gene: TRBD1; J gene: TRBJ1-1; clone size: .; CDR3 protein: CATRQGEGSGGEAFF; CDR3 DNA: TGTGCCACCCGACAGGGGGAGGGTTCGGGAGGTGAAGCTTTCTTT
V gene: TRBV28; D gene: .; J gene: TRBJ1-4; clone size: .; CDR3 protein: CASSSPLVGSLGREKLFF; CDR3 DNA: TGTGCCAGCAGTTCTCCCCTCGTTGGGTCGCTAGGGAGAGAAAAACTGTTTTTT
V gene: TRBV6-1; D gene: .; J gene: TRBJ2-3; clone size: .; CDR3 protein: CASSEVRVDTDTQYF; CDR3 DNA: TGTGCCAGCAGTGAGGTCAGGGTGGACACAGATACGCAGTATTTT
V gene: TRBV7-6; D gene: .; J gene: TRBJ1-5; clone size: .; CDR3 protein: CASSSYSNQPQHF; CDR3 DNA: TGTGCCAGCAGCTCGTATAGCAATCAGCCCCAGCATTTT
V gene: TRBV7-5; D gene: .; J gene: TRBJ2-3; clone size: .; CDR3 protein: CVRSLFPSGRRTDTQYF; CDR3 DNA: TGTGTCAGAAGCCTCTTTCCTAGCGGGAGGCGCACAGATACGCAGTATTTT
V gene: TRBV29-1; D gene: .; J gene: TRBJ1-1; clone size: .; CDR3 protein: CSVERWGVRNGQIEAFF; CDR3 DNA: TGCAGCGTTGAGCGTTGGGGGGTTCGAAACGGTCAAATTGAAGCTTTCTTT
V gene: TRBV27; D gene: TRBD2; J gene: TRBJ2-5; clone size: .; CDR3 protein: CASSKLAEAMRTQYF; CDR3 DNA: TGTGCCAGCAGTAAACTAGCGGAGGCTATGAGGACCCAGTACTTC
V gene: TRBV6-1; D gene: TRBD1; J gene: TRBJ2-7; clone size: few; CDR3 protein: CASSGGTDRRHLILYEQYF; CDR3 DNA: TGTGCCAGCAGTGGCGGAACGGACAGGAGGCACCTTATCCTCTACGAGCAGTACTTC
V gene: TRBV30; D gene: .; J gene: TRBJ2-5; clone size: .; CDR3 protein: CAWSKQGYETQYF; CDR3 DNA: TGTGCCTGGAGTAAACAGGGTTACGAGACCCAGTACTTC
V gene: TRBV9; D gene: .; J gene: TRBJ2-3; clone size: .; CDR3 protein: CASSVALSGITDTQYF; CDR3 DNA: TGTGCCAGCAGCGTAGCTTTGAGCGGAATCACAGATACGCAGTATTTT
V gene: TRBV29-1; D gene: .; J gene: TRBJ2-1; clone size: few; CDR3 protein: CSVRTGSGSYNEQFF; CDR3 DNA: TGCAGCGTTCGTACAGGGTCCGGGTCCTACAATGAGCAGTTCTTC
V gene: TRBV5-1; D gene: TRBD1; J gene: TRBJ2-5; clone size: .; CDR3 protein: CASSLPGQGAGETQYF; CDR3 DNA: TGCGCCAGCAGCTTACCGGGACAGGGGGCGGGAGAGACCCAGTACTTC
V gene: TRBV25-1; D gene: TRBD1; J gene: TRBJ1-1; clone size: .; CDR3 protein: CASSEESGGYSTEAFF; CDR3 DNA: TGTGCCAGCAGTGAGGAATCAGGGGGCTACAGCACTGAAGCTTTCTTT
V gene: TRBV28; D gene: .; J gene: TRBJ1-5; clone size: .; CDR3 protein: CASSYNDRPQHF; CDR3 DNA: TGTGCCAGCAGTTATAATGACAGGCCCCAGCATTTT
V gene: TRBV19; D gene: .; J gene: TRBJ2-5; clone size: .; CDR3 protein: CASSHVLSGGSETQYF; CDR3 DNA: TGTGCCAGTAGTCACGTTTTAAGTGGGGGGTCAGAGACCCAGTACTTC
V gene: TRBV11-3; D gene: TRBD2; J gene: TRBJ2-1; clone size: .; CDR3 protein: CASSLVAGEGNEQFF; CDR3 DNA: TGTGCCAGCAGCTTAGTAGCGGGAGAGGGCAATGAGCAGTTCTTC
V gene: TRBV7-6; D gene: TRBD2; J gene: TRBJ2-7; clone size: .; CDR3 protein: CASSLVVEGLAGGRYEQYF; CDR3 DNA: TGTGCCAGCAGCTTAGTTGTCGAGGGACTAGCGGGAGGCAGGTACGAGCAGTACTTC
V gene: TRBV6-6; D gene: TRBD2; J gene: TRBJ2-7; clone size: few; CDR3 protein: CASRELAGETYEQYF; CDR3 DNA: TGTGCCAGCAGGGAACTAGCGGGGGAAACCTACGAGCAGTACTTC
V gene: TRBV7-6; D gene: .; J gene: TRBJ1-2; clone size: .; CDR3 protein: CASSLSDVGDGYTF; CDR3 DNA: TGTGCCAGCAGCCTTTCCGACGTCGGGGATGGCTACACCTTC
V gene: TRBV4-3; D gene: .; J gene: TRBJ2-7; clone size: .; CDR3 protein: CASSPVLGTRDEQYF; CDR3 DNA: TGCGCCAGCAGCCCAGTCCTAGGGACAAGGGACGAGCAGTACTTC
V gene: TRBV5-4; D gene: TRBD1; J gene: TRBJ2-7; clone size: few; CDR3 protein: CASSLGTGEQYF; CDR3 DNA: TGTGCCAGCAGCTTGGGGACAGGGGAGCAGTACTTC
V gene: TRBV19; D gene: .; J gene: TRBJ1-1; clone size: once; CDR3 protein: CASSPMREAVNTEAFF; CDR3 DNA: TGTGCCAGTAGCCCAATGAGGGAGGCGGTCAACACTGAAGCTTTCTTT
V gene: TRBV12-1; D gene: .; J gene: TRBJ2-7; clone size: .; CDR3 protein: CASSHRGPKFYEQYF; CDR3 DNA: TGTGCCAGCAGCCACAGGGGTCCAAAGTTCTACGAGCAGTACTTC
V gene: TRBV5-1; D gene: TRBD1; J gene: TRBJ2-7; clone size: .; CDR3 protein: CASSRTGQGAYEQYF; CDR3 DNA: TGCGCCAGCAGCCGAACGGGACAGGGGGCCTACGAGCAGTACTTC
V gene: TRBV7-2; D gene: .; J gene: TRBJ1-5; clone size: .; CDR3 protein: CASSLGIGGAPVPQHF; CDR3 DNA: TGTGCCAGCAGCTTAGGGATAGGGGGGGCCCCGGTGCCCCAGCATTTT
V gene: TRBV7-8; D gene: .; J gene: TRBJ1-5; clone size: .; CDR3 protein: CASSSQYSNQPQHF; CDR3 DNA: TGTGCCAGCAGCTCGCAGTATAGCAATCAGCCCCAGCATTTT
V gene: TRBV5-5; D gene: TRBD2; J gene: TRBJ2-7; clone size: .; CDR3 protein: CASSTSGAYEQYF; CDR3 DNA: TGTGCCAGCTCCACTAGCGGGGCATACGAGCAGTACTTC
V gene: TRBV7-8; D gene: TRBD2; J gene: TRBJ2-1; clone size: .; CDR3 protein: CASSHGGAGDEQFF; CDR3 DNA: TGTGCCAGCAGCCACGGGGGGGCAGGCGATGAGCAGTTCTTC
V gene: TRBV9; D gene: .; J gene: TRBJ2-2; clone size: .; CDR3 protein: CASSPGSELFF; CDR3 DNA: TGTGCCAGCAGCCCAGGTTCGGAGCTGTTTTTT
V gene: TRBV15; D gene: TRBD2; J gene: TRBJ2-3; clone size: once; CDR3 protein: CATSRSGGTDTQYF; CDR3 DNA: TGTGCCACCAGCAGAAGCGGGGGCACAGATACGCAGTATTTT
V gene: TRBV7-2; D gene: .; J gene: TRBJ1-5; clone size: .; CDR3 protein: CASSLTLSNQPQHF; CDR3 DNA: TGTGCCAGCAGCTTAACATTAAGCAATCAGCCCCAGCATTTT
V gene: TRBV4-2; D gene: TRBD2; J gene: TRBJ2-1; clone size: .; CDR3 protein: CASSQDSRSGRVNEQFF; CDR3 DNA: TGTGCCAGCAGCCAAGATAGTAGGAGCGGGAGAGTCAATGAGCAGTTCTTC
V gene: TRBV6-5; D gene: TRBD1; J gene: TRBJ1-2; clone size: .; CDR3 protein: CASSYGGGLGYTF; CDR3 DNA: TGTGCCAGCAGTTACGGAGGGGGCTTGGGCTACACCTTC
V gene: TRBV28; D gene: .; J gene: TRBJ1-5; clone size: .; CDR3 protein: CASSALFGHSNQPQHF; CDR3 DNA: TGTGCCAGCAGCGCCCTCTTCGGTCATAGCAATCAGCCCCAGCATTTT
V gene: TRBV20-1; D gene: TRBD1; J gene: TRBJ1-2; clone size: .; CDR3 protein: CSARQGYGYTF; CDR3 DNA: TGCAGTGCAAGACAGGGGTATGGCTACACCTTC
V gene: TRBV27; D gene: TRBD1; J gene: TRBJ2-7; clone size: .; CDR3 protein: CASSFGMSKGQVHEQYF; CDR3 DNA: TGTGCCAGCAGTTTCGGTATGAGTAAAGGACAGGTCCACGAGCAGTACTTC
V gene: TRBV29-1; D gene: .; J gene: TRBJ2-3; clone size: .; CDR3 protein: CSVEDEDTDTQYF; CDR3 DNA: TGCAGCGTTGAAGATGAGGACACAGATACGCAGTATTTT